The TCR beta chain under discussion was sequenced for a study of T cells in localized non-small cell lung cancer. Germline V CDR1 and CDR2: SQVTM, ANQGSEA. The CDR3 runs to 12 residues. V was pared by 4 bases and J by 6 bases, with 13 bases between. Libraries were prepared by immunoSEQ multiplex PCR; TCRdb keeps only in-frame clonotypes and omits some of them. The table lists under 60,000 clones, approximately 90% of them singletons. J is TRBJ2-7 and V is TRBV29-1, with D unclear. This TCR was recovered from a male donor older than 55 with stage III squamous cell lung carcinoma. Material: peripheral blood, obtained before any cancer treatment. The CDR3 sequence: CSVVDVGPEQYF. Here the CDR3 DNA reads TGCAGCGTTGTGGATGTTGGCCCCGAGCAGTACTTC.